A selection of T cell receptor beta chains follows, all from one sample in a study of blood T cell repertoires in COVID-19. Assay used: immunoSEQ multiplex PCR; TCRdb lists only in-frame clones, some missing. This table has nearly 85,000 clones, more than 70% appearing once. Sample: peripheral blood. These receptor sequences come from a woman aged 55-75 years with acute or convalescent COVID-19. CDR3s leave out the opening cysteine and the closing phenylalanine or tryptophan. Expanded clones are given a class, and other clones once, few, many or no size at all.

clone size: -; V gene: TRBV7-9; J gene: TRBJ2-3; CDR3 protein: ASSLGTRVFTDTQY
clone size: -; V gene: TRBV5-1; J gene: TRBJ2-5; CDR3 protein: ASSLEPSGSETQY
clone size: -; V gene: TRBV28; J gene: TRBJ2-1; CDR3 protein: ASTPGPGRAGDEQF
clone size: -; V gene: TRBV7-2; J gene: TRBJ2-3; CDR3 protein: ATILGAGTDTQY
clone size: once; V gene: TRBV7-2; J gene: TRBJ2-5; CDR3 protein: ASSLSSREQQTQY
clone size: -; V gene: TRBV7-2; J gene: TRBJ1-4; CDR3 protein: ASSSTLTGLVEKLF
clone size: -; V gene: TRBV5-8; J gene: TRBJ1-1; CDR3 protein: ASSLVQGRTEAF
clone size: -; V gene: TRBV29-1; J gene: TRBJ1-2; CDR3 protein: SVEDHQGHGYT
clone size: once; V gene: TRBV7-9; J gene: TRBJ2-1; CDR3 protein: ASSPYRGRGHNEQF
clone size: few; V gene: TRBV5-6; J gene: TRBJ1-3; CDR3 protein: ASRGNGNTIY
clone size: once; V gene: TRBV3-1/TRBV3-2; J gene: TRBJ2-1; CDR3 protein: ASSPVAGGSYNEQF
clone size: -; V gene: TRBV7-2; J gene: TRBJ2-7; CDR3 protein: ASSLGGTYSYEQY
clone size: -; V gene: TRBV30; J gene: TRBJ1-5; CDR3 protein: AWSEGFSNQPQH
clone size: -; V gene: TRBV2; J gene: TRBJ2-2; CDR3 protein: ASSEGPSRLAPALF
clone size: -; V gene: TRBV6-5; J gene: TRBJ2-1; CDR3 protein: ASSYVKTQYNEQF
clone size: once; V gene: TRBV7-6; J gene: TRBJ1-1; CDR3 protein: ASSFRFDTEAF
clone size: -; V gene: TRBV12-3/TRBV12-4; J gene: TRBJ1-2; CDR3 protein: ASSLRDRGGYT
clone size: -; V gene: TRBV9; J gene: TRBJ2-3; CDR3 protein: ASSVSGGYADTQY
clone size: -; V gene: TRBV5-1; J gene: TRBJ2-2; CDR3 protein: ASSSKLAGVGTGELF
clone size: -; V gene: TRBV30; J gene: TRBJ1-1; CDR3 protein: AWSRGDRHTEAF
clone size: -; V gene: TRBV7-2; J gene: TRBJ2-5; CDR3 protein: ASSQAAGGETQY
clone size: -; V gene: TRBV6-5; J gene: TRBJ1-6; CDR3 protein: ASSYSLLDSPLH
clone size: -; V gene: TRBV3-1/TRBV3-2; J gene: TRBJ1-1; CDR3 protein: ASSQVFPVAEAF
clone size: -; V gene: TRBV5-1; J gene: TRBJ1-2; CDR3 protein: ASSSLPGTGNGYT
clone size: -; V gene: TRBV7-9; J gene: TRBJ1-2; CDR3 protein: ASSGTGSSYT
clone size: -; V gene: TRBV5-1; J gene: TRBJ2-2; CDR3 protein: ASRFATDKVNTGELF
clone size: -; V gene: TRBV11-2; J gene: TRBJ2-5; CDR3 protein: ASSFQQGAMETQY
clone size: -; V gene: TRBV5-4; J gene: TRBJ2-7; CDR3 protein: ASSLWSGNAYEQY
clone size: -; V gene: TRBV11-2; J gene: TRBJ2-7; CDR3 protein: ASSSSSGRTYEQY
clone size: -; V gene: TRBV5-1; J gene: TRBJ1-3; CDR3 protein: ASSLGGQPAVY
clone size: -; V gene: TRBV6-6; J gene: TRBJ2-1; CDR3 protein: ASRRLAGNGGSYNEQF
clone size: -; V gene: TRBV7-6; J gene: TRBJ2-7; CDR3 protein: ASSLDEGQVLYEQY
clone size: -; V gene: TRBV4-3; J gene: TRBJ2-7; CDR3 protein: ASSQEFAANPYEQY
clone size: -; V gene: TRBV10-3; J gene: TRBJ2-1; CDR3 protein: AISGASIHEQF
clone size: -; V gene: TRBV19; J gene: TRBJ1-4; CDR3 protein: ASTDRGTPANEKLF
clone size: -; V gene: TRBV5-1; J gene: TRBJ1-1; CDR3 protein: ASSSRPGTGRLVTEAF
clone size: -; V gene: TRBV13; J gene: TRBJ2-5; CDR3 protein: ASSLRLAGGPVGETQY
clone size: -; V gene: TRBV5-6; J gene: TRBJ1-1; CDR3 protein: ASSGQGASEAF
clone size: few; V gene: TRBV5-1; J gene: TRBJ1-2; CDR3 protein: ASSLAQAYGYT
clone size: few; V gene: TRBV30; J gene: TRBJ1-1; CDR3 protein: AWSVGQGLGNTEAF
clone size: -; V gene: TRBV7-8; J gene: TRBJ1-4; CDR3 protein: ASSFRAAGSVSNEKLF
clone size: -; V gene: TRBV29-1; J gene: TRBJ2-3; CDR3 protein: SVGGWGSGRTDTQY
clone size: -; V gene: TRBV5-5; J gene: TRBJ2-7; CDR3 protein: ASSLGAGASSYEQY
clone size: -; V gene: TRBV27; J gene: TRBJ2-3; CDR3 protein: ASSLQGAGDTQY
clone size: -; V gene: TRBV5-1; J gene: TRBJ2-1; CDR3 protein: ASSLYGVSSYNEQF
clone size: -; V gene: TRBV27; J gene: TRBJ1-4; CDR3 protein: ASSSPPGGTNEKLF
clone size: -; V gene: TRBV4-1; J gene: TRBJ2-1; CDR3 protein: ASSQDGTAQF
clone size: -; V gene: TRBV5-1; J gene: TRBJ2-1; CDR3 protein: ASSLGGQGSVDEQF
clone size: -; V gene: TRBV5-6; J gene: TRBJ1-4; CDR3 protein: ASSTAIQGDEKLF
clone size: -; V gene: TRBV5-4; J gene: TRBJ2-7; CDR3 protein: ASKYLDSYEQY
clone size: once; V gene: TRBV11-2; J gene: TRBJ1-1; CDR3 protein: ASSLVRTGPGSEAF
clone size: -; V gene: TRBV5-1; J gene: TRBJ2-1; CDR3 protein: ASSGLASYNEQF
clone size: -; V gene: TRBV25-1; J gene: TRBJ1-2; CDR3 protein: ASSEAWGLEGYT
clone size: -; V gene: TRBV28; J gene: TRBJ2-3; CDR3 protein: ASSLSGLGGPTQY
clone size: once; V gene: TRBV2; J gene: TRBJ1-1; CDR3 protein: ASEGDSRLAF
clone size: -; V gene: TRBV12-3/TRBV12-4; J gene: TRBJ1-2; CDR3 protein: ASTRQGSGYT
clone size: -; V gene: TRBV3-1/TRBV3-2; J gene: TRBJ2-2; CDR3 protein: ASGGTTGELF
clone size: -; V gene: TRBV4-2; J gene: TRBJ1-2; CDR3 protein: ASSQNFGGQGESYGYT
clone size: -; V gene: TRBV9; J gene: TRBJ2-6; CDR3 protein: ASSVGSLGANVLT
clone size: -; V gene: TRBV30; J gene: TRBJ2-4; CDR3 protein: AWSGDTKNIQY